A selection of T cell receptor beta chains follows, all from one sample in a study of blood T cells in healthy people across ages. Via MiXCR, TCRdb re-called the 5' RACE reads, giving one row per CDR3 protein. The sample yields about 1.7 million distinct CDR3 sequences, about 28% seen once. The sample taken for sequencing was blood. The receptors were sampled from a woman younger than 45 in good health. Each CDR3 is given with its conserved first and last residue. Each record gives: V gene, CDR3 protein.

V: TRBV4-1
CDR3: CTSSPTGVGNEQYF

V: TRBV3-1
CDR3: CASSQDLSEQYF

V: TRBV6-5
CDR3: CASSSGLAGGQQTQYF

V: TRBV5-1
CDR3: CASRRQGPNTEAFF

V: TRBV5-1
CDR3: CASSLVGLHNEQFF

V: TRBV5-4
CDR3: CASSVHGTPFYEQYF

V: TRBV6-1
CDR3: CASSDAGAGANVLTF

V: TRBV25-1
CDR3: CTSSEYASGGRETQYF

V: TRBV7-2
CDR3: CASSLGGRRERRNEQYF

V: TRBV12-3/TRBV12-4
CDR3: CASSFTGGGTYNEQFF

V: TRBV29-1
CDR3: CSVEDRYSTEAFF

V: TRBV11-2
CDR3: CASSWGSQETQYF

V: TRBV3-1
CDR3: CASSQAGLNQPQHF

V: TRBV6-2/TRBV6-3
CDR3: CASRSQINTEAFF

V: TRBV7-9
CDR3: CASTDQKSSGANVLTF

V: TRBV30
CDR3: CAWPSGGGSPYEQYF

V: TRBV7-2
CDR3: CASSFKGAGELFF

V: TRBV12-3/TRBV12-4
CDR3: CASSGAGANTDTQYF

V: TRBV12-3/TRBV12-4
CDR3: CASSSEEADTQYF